The 26 T cell receptor beta chains given below trace back to one sample, sequenced in a study of T cell responses to AZD1222 COVID-19 vaccine. The repertoire was sequenced with immunoSEQ multiplex PCR; TCRdb's copy has only in-frame clones and lacks some. The sample records approximately 150,000 clones, roughly nine tenths being singletons. Here the sequenced sample was peripheral blood, taken on day 0 of AZD1222 vaccination. These receptors all stem from an adult in good health.

The V call is TRBV4-1, the J call TRBJ1-2, with D hard to call. The germline gives CDR1 MGHRA, CDR2 YSYEKL. V lost 2 bases and J lost 11, with 21 bases in between. This CDR3 is 15 amino acids long. In DNA, the CDR3 is TGCGCCAGCAGCCAAAGGTTGGACGGCAGGTTAGGGTACACCTTC. Translating gives CASSQRLDGRLGYTF.

J is TRBJ2-7 and V is TRBV27, with D unresolved. The CDR3 is made up of 13 amino acids. Trimming pared 5 bases from V and 6 bases from J, leaving 14 bases between. The germline V gene encodes CDR1 MNHEY and CDR2 SMNVEV (reference sequence). DNA for the CDR3: TGTGCCAGCAGTCCGGACGCCCCCCTCGAGCAGTACTTC. As protein: CASSPDAPLEQYF.

The V call is TRBV30, the J call TRBJ1-5; D gene ambiguous. Trimming removed 1 base at V and 4 bases at J, with 8 bases between. The germline V gene has CDR1 GTSNPN and CDR2 SVGIG (reference sequence). CDR3 length: 13 amino acids. This CDR3 is CAWSESANQPQHF. CDR3 DNA: TGTGCCTGGAGTGAGAGCGCGAATCAGCCCCAGCATTTT.

The rearrangement links TRBV7-2 to TRBJ1-1; D remains unclear. From germline, CDR1 is SGHTA and CDR2 FQGNSA. The CDR3 is made up of 14 amino acids. Trimming pared 4 bases from V and 2 bases from J, leaving 11 bases between. CDR3 in amino acids: CASSSNTHNTEAFF. The CDR3 coding sequence is TGTGCCAGCAGCTCCAATACCCACAACACTGAAGCTTTCTTT.

The CDR3 here is CSADHPREAFF. DNA of the CDR3: TGCAGTGCTGACCACCCTAGGGAAGCTTTCTTT. The chain recombines TRBV20-1 with TRBJ1-1; D remains unclear. This CDR3 contains 11 residues. The germline V and J ends were trimmed by 5 bases and 8 bases, with 12 bases remaining between them. The germline gives CDR1 DFQATT, CDR2 SNEGSKA (reference sequence).

The gene calls are TRBV27 and TRBJ2-1; TRBD2 agrees at 7 bases. The V gene end was trimmed by 7 bases and the J gene end by 7 bases; junction bases not matched to a gene: 22. The germline gives CDR1 MNHEY, CDR2 SMNVEV (reference sequence). The CDR3 consists of 18 residues. The CDR3 here is CASKSWVTSGTVGNEQFF. In DNA, the CDR3 is TGTGCCAGCAAATCTTGGGTGACGAGCGGGACGGTCGGGAATGAGCAGTTCTTC.

The chain has TRBV11-2 and TRBJ1-2; D remains ambiguous. The CDR3 totals 13 residues. V was cut by 3 bases and J by 2 bases, with 7 bases left in between. CDR1 and CDR2 (germline): SGHAT, FQNNGV. The CDR3 DNA reads TGTGCCAGCAGCTTTTCACAGAACTATGGCTACACCTTC. It encodes CASSFSQNYGYTF.

The rearrangement joins TRBV5-1 to TRBJ2-2; D unclear. The ends were cut back, 0 bases at V and 2 bases at J, with 11 bases in the middle. Germline lookup yields CDR1 SGHRS and CDR2 YFSETQ. CDR3 length: 16 amino acids. The CDR3 bases are TGCGCCAGCAGCTTGGGGTGGCTCGATAACACCGGGGAGCTGTTTTTT. It specifies CASSLGWLDNTGELFF.

The chain links TRBV5-4 to TRBJ1-2; maybe TRBD1 (6 bases). This CDR3 region has 17 residues. Germline V CDR1 and CDR2: SGHNT, YYREEE (reference sequence). V was cut by 0 bases and J by 8 bases, with 23 bases left in between. For the CDR3, the DNA is TGTGCCAGCAGCTTGGGCTCTTTGGGGGCAGGGATGGGAGGCTACACCTTC. Its translation is CASSLGSLGAGMGGYTF. The entire variable domain, with the rest obtained from reference TRBV5-4 and TRBJ1-2, is as follows: ETGVTQSPTHLIKTRGQQVTLRCSSQSGHNTVSWYQQALGQGPQFIFQYYREEENGRGNFPPRFSGLQFPNYSSELNVNALELDDSALYLCASSLGSLGAGMGGYTFGSGTRLTVV.

V and J are TRBV16 and TRBJ1-2, with 9 nucleotides matching TRBD1. The length of the CDR3 is 18 residues. V lost 0 bases and J lost 2; bases outside the gene matches: 10. Germline V gene lookup returns CDR1 KGHSY and CDR2 FQNENV. DNA of the CDR3: TGTGCCAGCAGCCAATCTGACAGGGGGTACGAAACAAACTATGGCTACACCTTC. This gives the protein CASSQSDRGYETNYGYTF.

The chain employs TRBV27 and TRBJ2-1, with 9 nucleotides matching TRBD2. Germline V gene lookup returns CDR1 MNHEY and CDR2 SMNVEV (reference sequence). V lost 5 bases and J lost 6; bases outside the gene matches: 11. The CDR3 consists of 16 residues. The CDR3 reads CASSPVGREGPNEQFF. The CDR3 region has the DNA TGTGCCAGCAGTCCCGTGGGGCGGGAGGGTCCCAATGAGCAGTTCTTC.

The chain is built from TRBV18 and TRBJ1-1, with D maybe TRBD1 (5 bases). The germline CDR1 and CDR2 sequences are KGHSH and LQKENI. Trimming pared 5 bases from V and 10 bases from J, leaving 26 bases between. The CDR3 is 16 amino acids. This CDR3 reads CASSGQDRRGPGGAFF. CDR3 DNA: TGTGCCAGCTCAGGACAAGATCGACGAGGCCCCGGAGGAGCTTTCTTT.

The chain couples TRBV5-5 to TRBJ2-7; D gene unclear. The V end lost 3 bases, the J end lost 1 base, and 11 bases lay between the germline ends. The CDR3 is made up of 14 amino acids. The germline V gene has CDR1 SGHKS and CDR2 YYEKEE (reference sequence). DNA of the CDR3: TGTGCCAGCAGCTCCCCCGGCAGATCCTACGAGCAGTACTTC. It translates to CASSSPGRSYEQYF.

The gene calls are TRBV7-6 and TRBJ1-1; D is ambiguous. CDR3 length: 13 residues. Germline CDR1 SGHVS, CDR2 FNYEAQ. V lost 2 bases and J 1 base, leaving 5 bases between the germline ends. CDR3 sequence (DNA): TGTGCCAGCAGCTTAATTACGAACACTGAAGCTTTCTTT. Translated, it gives CASSLITNTEAFF. Combining the CDR3 with reference TRBV7-6 and TRBJ1-1 gives the whole variable domain GAGVSQSPRYKVTKRGQDVALRCDPISGHVSLYWYRQALGQGPEFLTYFNYEAQQDKSGLPNDRFSAERPEGSISTLTIQRTEQRDSAMYRCASSLITNTEAFFGQGTRLTVV.

CDR3 region: CASSSRESGKNIQYF. The CDR3 nucleotides are TGTGCCAGCAGTTCGCGGGAGTCGGGCAAAAACATTCAGTACTTC. The chain couples TRBV27 to TRBJ2-4; 7 nucleotides match TRBD2. V shed 4 bases and J 3 bases; nucleotides not matched to a gene: 6. Germline CDR1 MNHEY, CDR2 SMNVEV (reference sequence). The CDR3 totals 15 residues.

The V and J genes are TRBV3-1 (or the pseudogene TRBV3-2) and TRBJ2-5; D may be TRBD1 or TRBD2 (5 bases each). V lost 4 bases and J lost 2, with 14 bases in between. Germline V lookup: CDR1 LGHDT, CDR2 YNNKEL (reference sequence). The CDR3 totals 15 residues. The DNA of the CDR3 is TGTGCCAGCAGCCTCAAAGGGGAGTATCAAGAGACCCAGTACTTC. Translated: CASSLKGEYQETQYF.

This clone appeared a single time. V gene TRBV7-9 combines with J gene TRBJ1-3; 9 nucleotides match TRBD1. V lost 3 bases to trimming and J lost 4 bases; unmatched junction nucleotides: 4. This CDR3 region has 15 residues. Germline assignment: CDR1 SEHNR and CDR2 FQNEAQ (reference sequence). DNA for the CDR3: TGTGCCAGCAGCTTCCAACAGGGGGCGGGAAACACCATATATTTT. As protein: CASSFQQGAGNTIYF.

V and J are TRBV5-3 and TRBJ2-5; D may be TRBD2 (5 bases). TRBV5-3 carries the ORF label, with uncertain function. The CDR3 has 14 residues. With 5 bases removed from V and 6 bases from J, the gap between germline ends came to 17 bases. This CDR3 reads CARRTGEGGKTQYF. CDR3 in DNA: TGTGCCAGAAGGACCGGCGAGGGTGGAAAGACCCAGTACTTC.

The chain joins TRBV30 to TRBJ1-2; D unresolved. The CDR3 spans 14 residues. V lost 3 bases to trimming and J lost 7 bases, with 18 bases between them. Per germline, CDR1 GTSNPN and CDR2 SVGIG (reference sequence). Here the CDR3 DNA reads TGTGCCTGGAGGTCCTCCCGGAGTCCTAGTGGCTACACCTTC. Amino acids: CAWRSSRSPSGYTF. The full variable domain, in which reference TRBV30 and TRBJ1-2 provide the parts outside the CDR3, is SQTIHQWPATLVQPVGSPLSLECTVEGTSNPNLYWYRQAAGRGLQLLFYSVGIGQISSEVPQNLSASRPQDRQFILSSKKLLLSDSGFYLCAWRSSRSPSGYTFGSGTRLTVV.

This clone occurred once. The chain uses TRBV3-1 (or the pseudogene TRBV3-2) and TRBJ2-3, with TRBD2 as a possible D gene (6 bases). CDR3 size: 14 residues. Germline CDR1 and CDR2: LGHDT and YNNKEL (reference sequence). Trimming removed 0 bases from V and 6 bases from J, with 10 bases in between. CDR3 sequence (DNA): TGTGCCAGCAGCCAAGATTGGGAGGAGGATACGCAGTATTTT. Its translation is CASSQDWEEDTQYF.

This chain joins TRBV7-3 and TRBJ2-2; D gene uncertain. V lost 2 bases and J 6 bases, leaving 10 bases between the germline ends. The CDR3 has 14 residues. Germline V lookup: CDR1 SGHTA, CDR2 FQGTGA. The CDR3 is CASSLDGGPGELFF. CDR3 coding DNA: TGTGCCAGCAGCTTAGATGGCGGACCCGGGGAGCTGTTTTTT.

This clone showed up just a few times. The V and J genes are TRBV6-5 and TRBJ1-2; 7 bases align to TRBD1. The germline V gene encodes CDR1 MNHEY and CDR2 SVGAGI. The length of the CDR3 is 13 residues. Trimming at V came to 5 bases and at J to 4 bases, leaving 4 bases not matched to a gene. The CDR3 loop reads CASSRPGGYGYTF. The CDR3, as DNA: TGTGCCAGCAGTCGACCAGGGGGCTATGGCTACACCTTC.

This clone was found a few times. V and J are TRBV28 and TRBJ1-5; D might be TRBD1 (5 bases). This CDR3 spans 16 amino acids. Germline V gene data show CDR1 as MDHEN and CDR2 as SYDVKM. V lost 5 bases to trimming and J lost 0 bases, with 14 bases between them. The CDR3 sequence is CASSVPQVYSNQPQHF. For the CDR3, the DNA is TGTGCCAGCAGTGTACCACAGGTATATAGCAATCAGCCCCAGCATTTT.

The chain combines TRBV21-1 with TRBJ2-7; the tabulated D call, TRBD1, remains unverified against the DNA. TRBV21-1 is flagged as a pseudogene. The CDR3 is made up of 20 amino acids. CDR3 coding DNA: TGTGCCAGCAACCCGGAACGAGACAAACGTAAGGGACAGGGAGGGAACGAGCAGTACTTC. Residues: CASNPERDKRKGQGGNEQYF.

This sequence joins TRBV7-9 and TRBJ2-3; D is unclear. V was clipped by 4 bases and J by 2 bases, with 7 bases between them. There are 13 residues in the CDR3. CDR1 and CDR2 from the germline V gene are SEHNR and FQNEAQ (reference sequence). This CDR3 reads CASSYKDTDTQYF. The CDR3 nucleotides read TGTGCCAGCAGCTACAAAGACACAGATACGCAGTATTTT.

The V gene is TRBV28, the J gene TRBJ1-5; D is uncertain. The CDR3 extends over 15 amino acids. Looked up from germline, CDR1 is MDHEN and CDR2 is SYDVKM. Trimming pared 4 bases from V and 6 bases from J, leaving 16 bases between. The CDR3 region is CASSSGSVLGQPQHF. CDR3 in DNA: TGTGCCAGCAGTTCTGGGTCGGTCTTGGGTCAGCCCCAGCATTTT.